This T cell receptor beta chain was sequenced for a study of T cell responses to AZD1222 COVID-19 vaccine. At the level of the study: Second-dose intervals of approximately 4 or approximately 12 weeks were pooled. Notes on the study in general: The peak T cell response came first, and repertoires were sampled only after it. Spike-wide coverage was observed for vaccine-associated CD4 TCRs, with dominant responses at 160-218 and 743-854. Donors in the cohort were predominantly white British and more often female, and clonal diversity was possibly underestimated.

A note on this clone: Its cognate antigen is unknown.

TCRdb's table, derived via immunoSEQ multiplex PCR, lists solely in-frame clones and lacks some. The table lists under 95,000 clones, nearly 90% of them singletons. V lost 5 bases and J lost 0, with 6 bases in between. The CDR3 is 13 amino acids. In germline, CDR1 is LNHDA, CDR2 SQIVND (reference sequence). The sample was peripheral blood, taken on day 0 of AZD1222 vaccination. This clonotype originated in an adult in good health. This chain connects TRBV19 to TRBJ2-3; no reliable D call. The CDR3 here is CASSPGSTDTQYF. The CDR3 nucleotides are TGTGCCAGTAGTCCAGGTAGCACAGATACGCAGTATTTT.